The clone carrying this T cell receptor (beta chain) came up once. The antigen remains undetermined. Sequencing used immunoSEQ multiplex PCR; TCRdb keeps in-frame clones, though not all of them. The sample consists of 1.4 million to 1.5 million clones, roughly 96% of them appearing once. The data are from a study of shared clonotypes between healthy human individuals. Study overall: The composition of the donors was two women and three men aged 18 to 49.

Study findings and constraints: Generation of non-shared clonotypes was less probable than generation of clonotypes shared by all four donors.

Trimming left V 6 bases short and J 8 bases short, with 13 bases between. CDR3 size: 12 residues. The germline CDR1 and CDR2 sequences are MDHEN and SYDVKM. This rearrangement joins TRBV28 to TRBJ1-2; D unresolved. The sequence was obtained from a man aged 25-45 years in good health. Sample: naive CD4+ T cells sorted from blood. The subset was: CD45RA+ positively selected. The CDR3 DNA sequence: TGTGCCAGCAGCCTCCTCGGAGCGGGCTACACCTTC. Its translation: CASSLLGAGYTF.